This TCR beta chain was sequenced for a study of blood T cell repertoires in COVID-19. Study summary: T cells, B-cell-depleted T cells, or PBMCs provided the cDNA or gDNA that served as material.

This clone is a singleton in its sample. Trimming took off 4 bases at V and 3 bases at J, with 6 bases between the two ends. Germline-derived CDR1 and CDR2 are SNHLY and FYNNEI. The CDR3 covers 12 residues. Sequenced by immunoSEQ multiplex PCR; TCRdb stores in-frame clones only, minus some. The table records 200,000 or so clones, more than 75% of them present only once. J is TRBJ2-5 and V is TRBV2, with no clear D. This TCR derives from a middle-aged woman with acute COVID-19. The sample taken for sequencing was PBMCs or T cells enriched from blood (not recorded which). This chain's CDR3 is CASSGLEETQYF. The CDR3 coding sequence is TGTGCCAGCAGTGGGCTTGAAGAGACCCAGTACTTC.